These T cell receptor beta chains were read from a single sample in a study of shared clonotypes between healthy human individuals. The table came from immunoSEQ multiplex PCR; TCRdb's copy has only in-frame clones and leaves some out. The sample lists around 1,000,000 clones; about 80% were seen once. The sequenced sample consisted of memory CD4+ T cells from PBMCs. These receptor sequences come from a man younger than 35 in good health. Some clones in this sample may be carry-over from other donors' samples. CDR3s leave out the opening cysteine and the closing phenylalanine or tryptophan. Rows give clone size only sometimes, using once, few, many, or a class for an expanded clone.

cdr3_length: 13; clone_size: NA; v_call: TRBV29-1; cdr3_aa: SVEEDTGRGEIQY
cdr3_length: 13; clone_size: NA; v_call: TRBV28; cdr3_aa: ASLAPKDRGYEQY
cdr3_length: 12; clone_size: NA; v_call: TRBV25-1; cdr3_aa: ASSSVSSGNTIY
cdr3_length: 10; clone_size: NA; v_call: TRBV6-6; cdr3_aa: ASAWGQIEAF
cdr3_length: 8; clone_size: NA; v_call: TRBV6-1; cdr3_aa: ASTRGDYT
cdr3_length: 13; clone_size: few; v_call: TRBV7-2; cdr3_aa: ASSLGPVSGNTIY
cdr3_length: 13; clone_size: NA; v_call: TRBV5-1; cdr3_aa: ASSVDYGNTGELF
cdr3_length: 14; clone_size: NA; v_call: TRBV28; cdr3_aa: ASHPGGQGLVGELF
cdr3_length: 13; clone_size: once; v_call: TRBV29-1; cdr3_aa: SVAGGGTRYNEQF
cdr3_length: 12; clone_size: NA; v_call: TRBV7-9; cdr3_aa: ASSLIGGHYEQY
cdr3_length: 12; clone_size: NA; v_call: TRBV9; cdr3_aa: ASSSRSGTYEQY
cdr3_length: 17; clone_size: once; v_call: TRBV11-2; cdr3_aa: ASSIGFLAGGTSTDTQY
cdr3_length: 13; clone_size: NA; v_call: TRBV2; cdr3_aa: ASSDGGRAGNEQF
cdr3_length: 12; clone_size: few; v_call: TRBV2; cdr3_aa: ASRTGTRYGKLF
cdr3_length: 11; clone_size: NA; v_call: TRBV18; cdr3_aa: ASRQGVQETQY
cdr3_length: 12; clone_size: NA; v_call: TRBV5-6; cdr3_aa: ASSLGPGFDGYT
cdr3_length: 12; clone_size: NA; v_call: TRBV5-1; cdr3_aa: ASRAGQAQETQY
cdr3_length: 14; clone_size: NA; v_call: TRBV19; cdr3_aa: ASSPLLGAGSRGYT
cdr3_length: 11; clone_size: NA; v_call: TRBV6-4; cdr3_aa: ASSSRERTEAF
cdr3_length: 10; clone_size: NA; v_call: TRBV7-2; cdr3_aa: ASSLTGNTIY
cdr3_length: 13; clone_size: few; v_call: TRBV6-1; cdr3_aa: ASSERQLSFYGYT
cdr3_length: 13; clone_size: NA; v_call: TRBV4-1; cdr3_aa: ASSQVGVLTETQY
cdr3_length: 16; clone_size: NA; v_call: TRBV19; cdr3_aa: ASTPRGGTSGSFGEQF
cdr3_length: 12; clone_size: NA; v_call: TRBV7-6; cdr3_aa: ASSLVSGVDGYT
cdr3_length: 13; clone_size: NA; v_call: TRBV18; cdr3_aa: ASSPLPGGNTEAF
cdr3_length: 13; clone_size: NA; v_call: TRBV11-2; cdr3_aa: ASSSPGLAGVGQF
cdr3_length: 13; clone_size: few; v_call: TRBV9; cdr3_aa: ASSLGQSPNSPLH
cdr3_length: 14; clone_size: NA; v_call: TRBV7-8; cdr3_aa: ASSLAGTGGNQPQH
cdr3_length: 13; clone_size: NA; v_call: TRBV11-3; cdr3_aa: ASSPKQGNTGELF
cdr3_length: 11; clone_size: NA; v_call: TRBV11-3; cdr3_aa: ASSQGARSSQY
cdr3_length: 11; clone_size: NA; v_call: TRBV7-2; cdr3_aa: ASSLDGGREAF
cdr3_length: 14; clone_size: NA; v_call: TRBV18; cdr3_aa: ASSPGTGGRGYDYT
cdr3_length: 14; clone_size: NA; v_call: TRBV19; cdr3_aa: ASSPRDYGPTDTQY
cdr3_length: 16; clone_size: NA; v_call: TRBV5-1; cdr3_aa: ASSVEALAGTSTDTQY
cdr3_length: 10; clone_size: NA; v_call: TRBV30; cdr3_aa: AWGLGNTEAF